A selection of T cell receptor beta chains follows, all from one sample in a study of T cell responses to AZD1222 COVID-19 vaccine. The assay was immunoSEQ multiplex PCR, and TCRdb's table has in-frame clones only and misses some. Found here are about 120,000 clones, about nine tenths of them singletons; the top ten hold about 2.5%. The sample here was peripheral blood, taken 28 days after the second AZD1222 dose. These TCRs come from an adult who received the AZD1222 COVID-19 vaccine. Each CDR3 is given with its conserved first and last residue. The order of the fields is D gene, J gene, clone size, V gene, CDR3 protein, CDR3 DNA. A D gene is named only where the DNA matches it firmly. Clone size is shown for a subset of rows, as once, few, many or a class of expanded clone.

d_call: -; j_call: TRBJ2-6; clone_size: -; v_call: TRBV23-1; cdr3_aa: CASSQLSTSGANVLTF; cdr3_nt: TGCGCCAGCAGTCAATTGTCCACCTCTGGGGCCAACGTCCTGACTTTC
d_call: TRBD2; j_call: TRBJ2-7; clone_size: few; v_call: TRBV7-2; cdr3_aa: CASSLVFSGGPNYEQYF; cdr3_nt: TGTGCCAGCAGCTTAGTTTTCAGCGGGGGCCCAAACTACGAGCAGTACTTC
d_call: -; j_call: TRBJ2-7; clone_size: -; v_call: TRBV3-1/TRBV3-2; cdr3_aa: CASSQGSQLSYEQYF; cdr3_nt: TGTGCCAGCAGCCAAGGAAGCCAGCTCTCCTACGAGCAGTACTTC
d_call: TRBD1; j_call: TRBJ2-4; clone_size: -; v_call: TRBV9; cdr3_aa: CASSPFGQGDPYF; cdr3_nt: TGTGCCAGCAGCCCTTTCGGACAGGGGGACCCGTACTTC
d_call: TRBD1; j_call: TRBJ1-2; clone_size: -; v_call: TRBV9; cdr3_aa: CASGGTAPLYGYTF; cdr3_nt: TGTGCCAGCGGGGGGACAGCTCCCCTCTATGGCTACACCTTC
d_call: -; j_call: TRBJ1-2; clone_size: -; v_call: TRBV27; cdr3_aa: CASSLTGLYGYTF; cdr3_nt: TGTGCCAGCAGTTTAACAGGTCTCTATGGCTACACCTTC
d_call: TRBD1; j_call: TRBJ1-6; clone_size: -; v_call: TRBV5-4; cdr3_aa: CASSLGRGQGSSTPLHF; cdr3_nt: TGTGCCAGCAGCTTAGGGAGGGGGCAGGGCAGCTCGACACCCCTCCACTTT
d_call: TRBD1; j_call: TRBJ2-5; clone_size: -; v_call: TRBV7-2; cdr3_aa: CASRSTGGRQETQYF; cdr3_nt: TGTGCCAGCAGATCGACAGGGGGGCGGCAAGAGACCCAGTACTTC
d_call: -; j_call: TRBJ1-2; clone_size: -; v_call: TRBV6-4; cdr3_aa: CASSEGGDPAGYTF; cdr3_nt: TGTGCCAGCAGTGAGGGCGGGGATCCGGCGGGCTACACCTTC
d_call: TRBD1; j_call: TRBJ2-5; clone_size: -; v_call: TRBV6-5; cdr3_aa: CANSRDRIWGGTQYF; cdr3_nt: TGTGCCAACAGCCGGGACAGAATCTGGGGTGGCACCCAGTACTTC
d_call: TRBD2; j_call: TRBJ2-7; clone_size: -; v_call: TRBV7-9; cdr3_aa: CASSLDLGGGTYEQYF; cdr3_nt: TGTGCCAGCAGCTTAGATTTGGGCGGGGGGACCTACGAGCAGTACTTC
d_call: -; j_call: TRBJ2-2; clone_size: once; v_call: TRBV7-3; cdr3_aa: CASSFDGRNTGELFF; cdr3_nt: TGTGCCAGCAGCTTCGATGGGCGGAACACCGGGGAGCTGTTTTTT
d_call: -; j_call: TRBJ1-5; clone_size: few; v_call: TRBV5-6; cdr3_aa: CASSQYSYNQPQHF; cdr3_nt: TGTGCCAGCAGCCAATACAGCTACAATCAGCCCCAGCATTTT
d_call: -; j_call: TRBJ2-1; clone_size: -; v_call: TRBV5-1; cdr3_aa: CASSFRSGTSYNEQFF; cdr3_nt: TGCGCCAGCAGCTTTAGGTCGGGGACTTCTTACAATGAGCAGTTCTTC
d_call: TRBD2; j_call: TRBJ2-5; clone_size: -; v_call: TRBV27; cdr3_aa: CASIQRGDGQETQYF; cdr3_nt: TGTGCCAGTATTCAGCGGGGCGATGGCCAAGAGACCCAGTACTTC
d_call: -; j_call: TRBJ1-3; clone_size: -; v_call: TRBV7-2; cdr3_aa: CASSFPNSGNTIYF; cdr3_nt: TGTGCCAGCAGCTTCCCGAACTCTGGAAACACCATATATTTT
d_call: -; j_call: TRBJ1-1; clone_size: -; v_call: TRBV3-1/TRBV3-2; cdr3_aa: CASSQDWGVGTEAFF; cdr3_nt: TGTGCCAGCAGCCAAGATTGGGGGGTGGGTACTGAAGCTTTCTTT
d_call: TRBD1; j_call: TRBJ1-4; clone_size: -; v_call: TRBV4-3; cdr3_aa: CASSRTGQLASTNEKLFF; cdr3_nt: TGCGCCAGCAGCCGAACGGGACAGCTCGCTTCGACTAATGAAAAACTGTTTTTT
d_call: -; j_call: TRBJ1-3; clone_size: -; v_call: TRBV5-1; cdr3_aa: CASSLDVPSGNTIYF; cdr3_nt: TGCGCCAGCAGCTTGGACGTACCCTCTGGAAACACCATATATTTT